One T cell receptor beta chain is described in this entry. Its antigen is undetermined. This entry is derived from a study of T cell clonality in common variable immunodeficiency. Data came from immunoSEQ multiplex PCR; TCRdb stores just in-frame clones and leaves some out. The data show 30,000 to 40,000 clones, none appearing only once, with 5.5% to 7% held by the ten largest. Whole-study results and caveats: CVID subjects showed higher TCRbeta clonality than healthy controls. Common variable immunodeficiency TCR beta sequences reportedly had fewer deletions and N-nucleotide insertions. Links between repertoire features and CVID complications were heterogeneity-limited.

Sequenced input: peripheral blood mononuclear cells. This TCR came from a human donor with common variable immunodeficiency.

The CDR3 sequence is CASSDAGAGANVLTF. The covered CDR3 bases are TGTGCCAGCAGTGACGCAGGGGCTGGGGCCAACGTC. The V gene is TRBV2, the J gene TRBJ2-6; tentatively, D is TRBD1 (6 bases). The CDR3 extends 3 residues past the end of the read, so its final part is completed from the germline J gene. The CDR3 covers 15 residues. The germline gives CDR1 SNHLY, CDR2 FYNNEI. V was pared by 3 bases and J by 2 bases, with 8 bases between.